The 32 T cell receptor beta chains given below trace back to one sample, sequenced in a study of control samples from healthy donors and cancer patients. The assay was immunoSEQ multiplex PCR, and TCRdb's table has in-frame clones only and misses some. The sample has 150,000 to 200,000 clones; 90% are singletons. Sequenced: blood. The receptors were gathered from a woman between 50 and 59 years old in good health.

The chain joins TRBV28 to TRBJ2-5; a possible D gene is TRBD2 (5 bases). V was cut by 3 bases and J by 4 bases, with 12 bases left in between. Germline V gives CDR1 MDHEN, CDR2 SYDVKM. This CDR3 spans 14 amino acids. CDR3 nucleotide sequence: TGTGCCAGCAGTTTGCACGGGGTGCGAGAGACCCAGTACTTC. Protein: CASSLHGVRETQYF.

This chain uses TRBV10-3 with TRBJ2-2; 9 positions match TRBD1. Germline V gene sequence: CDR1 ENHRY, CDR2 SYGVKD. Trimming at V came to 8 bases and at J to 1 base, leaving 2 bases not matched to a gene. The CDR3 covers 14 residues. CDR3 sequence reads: CAIRQGGNTGELFF. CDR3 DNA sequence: TGTGCCATCCGACAGGGGGGGAACACCGGGGAGCTGTTTTTT.

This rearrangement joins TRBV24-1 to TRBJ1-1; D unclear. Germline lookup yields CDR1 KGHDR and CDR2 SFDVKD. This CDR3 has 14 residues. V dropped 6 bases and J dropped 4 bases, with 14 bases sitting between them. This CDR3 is CATSQDGVSTEAFF. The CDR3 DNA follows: TGTGCCACCAGTCAGGACGGGGTGAGCACTGAAGCTTTCTTT.

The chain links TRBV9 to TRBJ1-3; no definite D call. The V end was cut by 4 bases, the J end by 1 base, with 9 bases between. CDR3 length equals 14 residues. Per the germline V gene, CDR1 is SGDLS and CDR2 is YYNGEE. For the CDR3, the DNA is TGTGCCAGCAGCCAAGGACGGTCTGGAAACACCATATATTTT. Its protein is CASSQGRSGNTIYF.

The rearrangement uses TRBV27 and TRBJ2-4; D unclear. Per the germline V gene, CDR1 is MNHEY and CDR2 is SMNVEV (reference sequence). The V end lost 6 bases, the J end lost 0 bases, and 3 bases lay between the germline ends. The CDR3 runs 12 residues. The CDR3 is CASSLAKNIQYF. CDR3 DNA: TGTGCCAGCAGCTTAGCCAAAAACATTCAGTACTTC.

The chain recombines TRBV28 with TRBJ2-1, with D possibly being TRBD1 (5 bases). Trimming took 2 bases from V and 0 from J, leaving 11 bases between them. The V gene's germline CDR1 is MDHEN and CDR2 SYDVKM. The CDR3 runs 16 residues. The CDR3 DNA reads TGTGCCAGCAGTTTAAGCAGGGCCAGCTCCTACAATGAGCAGTTCTTC. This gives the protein CASSLSRASSYNEQFF. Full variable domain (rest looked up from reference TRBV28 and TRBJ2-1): DVKVTQSSRYLVKRTGEKVFLECVQDMDHENMFWYRQDPGLGLRLIYFSYDVKMKEKGDIPEGYSVSREKKERFSLILESASTNQTSMYLCASSLSRASSYNEQFFGPGTRLTVL.

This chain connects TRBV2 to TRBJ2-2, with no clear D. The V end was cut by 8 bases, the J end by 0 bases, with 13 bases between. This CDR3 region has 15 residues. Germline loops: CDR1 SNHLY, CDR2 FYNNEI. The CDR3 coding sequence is TGTGCCAGCTCTAGATCACCACCGAACACCGGGGAGCTGTTTTTT. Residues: CASSRSPPNTGELFF.

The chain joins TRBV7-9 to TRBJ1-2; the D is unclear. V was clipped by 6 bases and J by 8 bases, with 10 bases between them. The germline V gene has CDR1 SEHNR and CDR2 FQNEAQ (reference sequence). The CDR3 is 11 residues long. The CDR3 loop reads CASSSRGGYTF. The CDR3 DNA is TGTGCCAGCAGTTCAAGAGGGGGCTACACCTTC.

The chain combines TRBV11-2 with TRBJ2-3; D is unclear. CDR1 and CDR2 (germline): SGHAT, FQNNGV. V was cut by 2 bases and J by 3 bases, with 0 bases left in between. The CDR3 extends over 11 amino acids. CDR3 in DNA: TGTGCCAGCAGCTTAACAGATACGCAGTATTTT. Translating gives CASSLTDTQYF.

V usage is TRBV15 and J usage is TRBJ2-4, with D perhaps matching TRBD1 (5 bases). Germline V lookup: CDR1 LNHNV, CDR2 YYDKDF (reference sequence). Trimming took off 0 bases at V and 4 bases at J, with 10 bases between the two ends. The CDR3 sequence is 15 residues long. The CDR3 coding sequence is TGTGCCACCAGCAGAGAAGGGGCGAAAAAAAACATTCAGTACTTC. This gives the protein CATSREGAKKNIQYF.

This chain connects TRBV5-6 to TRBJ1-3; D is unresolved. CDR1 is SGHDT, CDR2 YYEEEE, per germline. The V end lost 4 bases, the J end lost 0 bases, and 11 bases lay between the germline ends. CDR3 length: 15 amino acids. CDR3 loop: CASSSGSFSGNTIYF. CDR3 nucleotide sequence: TGTGCCAGCAGCAGTGGATCCTTCTCTGGAAACACCATATATTTT.

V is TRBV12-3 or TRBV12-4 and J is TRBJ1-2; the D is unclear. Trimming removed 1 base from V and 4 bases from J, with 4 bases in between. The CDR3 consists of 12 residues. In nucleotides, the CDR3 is TGTGCCAGCAGTTTAGGAGTCTATGGCTACACCTTC. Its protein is CASSLGVYGYTF.

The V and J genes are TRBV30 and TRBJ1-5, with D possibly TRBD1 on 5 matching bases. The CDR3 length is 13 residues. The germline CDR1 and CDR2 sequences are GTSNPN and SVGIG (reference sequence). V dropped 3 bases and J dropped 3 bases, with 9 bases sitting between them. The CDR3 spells CAWSGGSNQPQHF. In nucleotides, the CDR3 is TGTGCCTGGAGCGGGGGTTCCAATCAGCCCCAGCATTTT.

This CDR3 is CASSVLENTEAFF. CDR3 DNA sequence: TGTGCCAGCAGCGTACTGGAAAACACTGAAGCTTTCTTT. The chain links TRBV9 to TRBJ1-1; no firm D call. V was clipped by 1 base and J by 2 bases, with 6 bases between them. The CDR3 is 13 residues long. CDR1 and CDR2 from the germline V gene are SGDLS and YYNGEE.

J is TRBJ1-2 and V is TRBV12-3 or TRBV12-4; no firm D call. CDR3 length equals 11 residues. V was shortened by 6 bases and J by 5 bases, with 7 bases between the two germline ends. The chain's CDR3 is CASRGFYGYTF. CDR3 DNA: TGTGCCAGCAGGGGCTTTTATGGCTACACCTTC.

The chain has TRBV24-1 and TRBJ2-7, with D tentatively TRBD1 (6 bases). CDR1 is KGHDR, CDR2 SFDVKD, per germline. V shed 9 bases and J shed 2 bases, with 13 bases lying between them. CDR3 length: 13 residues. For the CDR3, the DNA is TGTGCCACCGCCGGGACACTTGCCTACGAGCAGTACTTC. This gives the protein CATAGTLAYEQYF.

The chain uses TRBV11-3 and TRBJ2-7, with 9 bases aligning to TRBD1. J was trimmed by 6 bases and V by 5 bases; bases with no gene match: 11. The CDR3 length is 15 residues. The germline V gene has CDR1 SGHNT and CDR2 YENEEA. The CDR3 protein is CASSPGTGLLSEQYF. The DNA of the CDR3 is TGTGCCAGCAGCCCCGGGACAGGGTTATTATCCGAGCAGTACTTC.

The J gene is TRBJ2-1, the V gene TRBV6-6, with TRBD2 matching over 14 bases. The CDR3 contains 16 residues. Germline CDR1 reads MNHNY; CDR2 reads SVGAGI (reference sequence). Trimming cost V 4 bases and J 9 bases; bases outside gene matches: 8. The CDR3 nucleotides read TGTGCCAGCAGTTTTTTGACTAGCGGGAGGGCCGGTGAGCAGTTCTTC. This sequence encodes CASSFLTSGRAGEQFF.

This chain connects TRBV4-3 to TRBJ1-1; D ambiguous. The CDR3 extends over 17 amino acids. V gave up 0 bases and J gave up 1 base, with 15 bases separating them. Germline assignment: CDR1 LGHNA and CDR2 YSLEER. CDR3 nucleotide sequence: TGCGCCAGCAGCCAAGAAGGAATCTGGACCGGGAACACTGAAGCTTTCTTT. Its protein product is CASSQEGIWTGNTEAFF.

CDR3: CASRGRVGEKLFF. CDR3 DNA sequence: TGTGCCAGCCGGGGGCGAGTAGGCGAAAAACTGTTTTTT. The J gene is TRBJ1-4, the V gene TRBV2; weak D call: TRBD1 (6 bases). The germline V gene encodes CDR1 SNHLY and CDR2 FYNNEI. Trimming removed 8 bases at V and 8 bases at J, with 15 bases between. This CDR3 has 13 residues.

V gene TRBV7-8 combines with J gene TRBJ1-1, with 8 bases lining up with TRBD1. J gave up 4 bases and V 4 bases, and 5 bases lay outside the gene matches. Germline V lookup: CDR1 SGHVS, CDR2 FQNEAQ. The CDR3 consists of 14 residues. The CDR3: CASSWRTGSTEAFF. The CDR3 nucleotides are TGTGCCAGCAGCTGGAGGACAGGGAGCACTGAAGCTTTCTTT.

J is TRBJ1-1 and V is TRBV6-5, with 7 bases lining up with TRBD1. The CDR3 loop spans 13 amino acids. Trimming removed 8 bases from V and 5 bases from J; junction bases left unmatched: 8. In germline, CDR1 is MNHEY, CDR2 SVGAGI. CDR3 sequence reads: CASCSTGHTEAFF. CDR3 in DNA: TGTGCCAGCTGCTCGACAGGGCATACTGAAGCTTTCTTT.

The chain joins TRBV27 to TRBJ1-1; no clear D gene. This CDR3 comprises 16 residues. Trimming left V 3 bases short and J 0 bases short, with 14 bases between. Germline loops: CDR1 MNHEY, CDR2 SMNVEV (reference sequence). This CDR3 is CASSFRTVTLNTEAFF. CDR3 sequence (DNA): TGTGCCAGCAGTTTTCGTACAGTTACGTTGAACACTGAAGCTTTCTTT.

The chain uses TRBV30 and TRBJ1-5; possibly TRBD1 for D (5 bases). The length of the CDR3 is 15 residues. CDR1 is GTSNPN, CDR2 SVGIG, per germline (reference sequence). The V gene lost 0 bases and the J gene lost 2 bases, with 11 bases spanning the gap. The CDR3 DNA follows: TGTGCCTGGAGTGTTCAGGGAAGAGGCAATCAGCCCCAGCATTTT. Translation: CAWSVQGRGNQPQHF.

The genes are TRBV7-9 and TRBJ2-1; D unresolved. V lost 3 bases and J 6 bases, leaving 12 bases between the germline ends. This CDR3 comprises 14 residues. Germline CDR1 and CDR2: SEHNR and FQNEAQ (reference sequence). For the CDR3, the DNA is TGTGCCAGCAGCTTCGGGCGGAAAACCAATGAGCAGTTCTTC. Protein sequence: CASSFGRKTNEQFF.

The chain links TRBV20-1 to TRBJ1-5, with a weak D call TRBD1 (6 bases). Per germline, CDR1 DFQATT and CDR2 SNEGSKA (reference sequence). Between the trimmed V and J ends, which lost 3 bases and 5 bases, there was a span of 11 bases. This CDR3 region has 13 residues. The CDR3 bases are TGCAGTGCTAGTCGGGGGGCTGATCAGCCCCAGCATTTT. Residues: CSASRGADQPQHF.

The CDR3, as DNA: TGCAGTGCTAGAGTTGGAGATACGCAGTATTTT. Encoded protein: CSARVGDTQYF. V usage is TRBV20-1 and J usage is TRBJ2-3, with no clear D. The V end was cut by 1 base, the J end by 5 bases, with 4 bases between. The CDR3 contains 11 residues. CDR1 is DFQATT, CDR2 SNEGSKA, per germline (reference sequence).

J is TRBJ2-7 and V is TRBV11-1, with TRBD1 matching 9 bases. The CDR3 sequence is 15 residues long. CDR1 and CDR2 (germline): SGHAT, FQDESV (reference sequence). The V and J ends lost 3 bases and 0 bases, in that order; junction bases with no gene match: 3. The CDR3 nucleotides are TGTGCCAGCAGCTTGGGACAGGGAAGCTCCTACGAGCAGTACTTC. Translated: CASSLGQGSSYEQYF.

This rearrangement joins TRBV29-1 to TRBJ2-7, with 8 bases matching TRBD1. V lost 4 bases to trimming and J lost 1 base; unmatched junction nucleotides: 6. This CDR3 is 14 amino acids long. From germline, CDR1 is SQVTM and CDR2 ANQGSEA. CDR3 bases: TGCAGCGTTGTTGACTGGACAGGGTCCTACGAGCAGTACTTC. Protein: CSVVDWTGSYEQYF.

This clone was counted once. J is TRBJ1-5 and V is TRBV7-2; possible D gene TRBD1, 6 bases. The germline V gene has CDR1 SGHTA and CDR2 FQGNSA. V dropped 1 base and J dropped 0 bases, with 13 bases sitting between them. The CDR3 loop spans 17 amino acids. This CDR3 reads CASSLGGGGFSNQPQHF. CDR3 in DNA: TGTGCCAGCAGCTTAGGAGGGGGAGGCTTTAGCAATCAGCCCCAGCATTTT.

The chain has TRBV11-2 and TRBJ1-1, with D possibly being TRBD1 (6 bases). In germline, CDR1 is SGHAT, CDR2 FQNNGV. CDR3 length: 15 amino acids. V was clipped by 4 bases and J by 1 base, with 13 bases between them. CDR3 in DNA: TGTGCCAGCAGCTGGGGGCGCGGAACGAACACTGAAGCTTTCTTT. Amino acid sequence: CASSWGRGTNTEAFF.

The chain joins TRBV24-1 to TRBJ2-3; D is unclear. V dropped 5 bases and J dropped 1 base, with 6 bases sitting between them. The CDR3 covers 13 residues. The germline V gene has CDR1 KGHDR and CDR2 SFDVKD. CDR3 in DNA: TGTGCCACCAGTGTCAAAGGCACAGATACGCAGTATTTT. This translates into CATSVKGTDTQYF.